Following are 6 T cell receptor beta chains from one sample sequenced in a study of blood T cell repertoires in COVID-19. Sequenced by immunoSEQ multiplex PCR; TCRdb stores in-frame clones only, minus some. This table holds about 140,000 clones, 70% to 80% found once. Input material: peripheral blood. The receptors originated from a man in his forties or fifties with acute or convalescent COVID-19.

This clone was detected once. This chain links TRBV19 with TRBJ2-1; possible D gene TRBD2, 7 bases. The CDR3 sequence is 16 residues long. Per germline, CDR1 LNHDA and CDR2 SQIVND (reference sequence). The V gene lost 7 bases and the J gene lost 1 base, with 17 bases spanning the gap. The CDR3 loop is CASTSWGGRSYNEQFF. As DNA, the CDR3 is TGTGCCAGTACTTCCTGGGGGGGGCGGTCCTACAATGAGCAGTTCTTC.

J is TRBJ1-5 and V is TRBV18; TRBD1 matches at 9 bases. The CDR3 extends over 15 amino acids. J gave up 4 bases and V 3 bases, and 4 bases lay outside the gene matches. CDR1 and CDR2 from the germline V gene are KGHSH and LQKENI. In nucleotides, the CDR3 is TGTGCCAGCTCACCGGGACAGGGATCAAATCAGCCCCAGCATTTT. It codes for CASSPGQGSNQPQHF. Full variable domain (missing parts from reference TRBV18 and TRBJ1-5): NAGVMQNPRHLVRRRGQEARLRCSPMKGHSHVYWYRQLPEEGLKFMVYLQKENIIDESGMPKERFSAEFPKEGPSILRIQQVVRGDSAAYFCASSPGQGSNQPQHFGDGTRLSIL.

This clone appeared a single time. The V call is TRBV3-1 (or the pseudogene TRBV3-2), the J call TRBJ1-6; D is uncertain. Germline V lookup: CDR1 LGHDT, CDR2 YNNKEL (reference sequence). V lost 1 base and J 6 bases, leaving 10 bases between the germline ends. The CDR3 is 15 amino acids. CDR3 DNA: TGTGCCAGCAGCCAAGTGCGGGGTCCTAATTCACCCCTCCACTTT. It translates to CASSQVRGPNSPLHF.

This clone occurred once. This CDR3 reads CASSLRTGFTDTQYF. CDR3 coding DNA: TGTGCCAGCAGCTTGAGGACAGGGTTTACAGATACGCAGTATTTT. The chain employs TRBV13 and TRBJ2-3, with 8 bases aligning to TRBD1. Germline CDR1 reads PRHDT; CDR2 reads FYEKMQ (reference sequence). CDR3 size: 15 residues. Losses at the gene ends were 3 bases for V and 3 bases for J; bases not matched to a gene: 5.

CDR3 protein: CSAIKTGGYTF. In DNA form, the CDR3 reads TGCAGTGCTATAAAGACAGGCGGCTACACCTTC. The rearrangement joins TRBV20-1 to TRBJ1-2, with D possibly being TRBD1 (6 bases). Deletions cut 4 bases from V and 8 bases from J, with 11 bases between. CDR1 is DFQATT, CDR2 SNEGSKA, per germline (reference sequence). The CDR3 loop spans 11 amino acids.

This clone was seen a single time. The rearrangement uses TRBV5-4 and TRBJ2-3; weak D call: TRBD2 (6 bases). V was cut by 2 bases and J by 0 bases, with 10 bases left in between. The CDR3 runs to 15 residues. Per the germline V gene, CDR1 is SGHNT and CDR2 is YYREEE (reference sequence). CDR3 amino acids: CASSLSGVSTDTQYF. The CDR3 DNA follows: TGTGCCAGCAGCTTATCGGGGGTTAGCACAGATACGCAGTATTTT.